A selection of T cell receptor beta chains follows, all from one sample in a study of T cell repertoires in cytomegalovirus infection. MiXCR, applied by TCRdb to the reads, yields one record per CDR3 protein. The table records about 320,000 distinct CDR3 sequences, 9.5% of them present only once. Material for sequencing was PBMCs. The source of these receptors is a human donor in good health (CMV status not recorded). Some clones in this sample may be carry-over from other donors' samples. Both conserved end residues are part of each CDR3. D genes are given only for firm matches. Clone size is shown for a subset of rows, as once, few, many or a class of expanded clone.

D	V	size	J	DNA	CDR3
.	TRBV18	.	TRBJ2-1	TGTGCCAGCTCACCGGCGACCCTAGTCAAGGAGCAGTTCTTC	CASSPATLVKEQFF
.	TRBV7-2	many	TRBJ2-2	TGTGCCAGCAGCTTAGGAAGGCCGGCGAACACCGGGGAGCTGTTTTTT	CASSLGRPANTGELFF
.	TRBV29-1	.	TRBJ2-3	TGCAGCGCCATATTGGGTTCAGATACGCAGTATTTT	CSAILGSDTQYF
.	TRBV30	.	TRBJ2-7	TGTGCCTGGAGTTGGAGAAGCTACGAGCAGTACTTC	CAWSWRSYEQYF
TRBD1	TRBV6-5	.	TRBJ2-1	TGTGCCAGCAGCCGGACAGGCCCTTACAATGAGCAGTTCTTC	CASSRTGPYNEQFF
.	TRBV28	.	TRBJ1-5	TGTGCCAGCACTAGAAGGGGGCCCCAGCATTTT	CASTRRGPQHF
TRBD2	TRBV20-1	many	TRBJ2-1	TGCAGTGCTAGGGGAATAGCGGGGGACAATGAGCAGTTCTTC	CSARGIAGDNEQFF
.	TRBV12-3/TRBV12-4	few	TRBJ1-1	TGTGCCAGCTTAGGTGCGTCCCGGCCGGCTGAAGCTTTCTTT	CASLGASRPAEAFF
TRBD2	TRBV5-4	many	TRBJ2-5	TGTGCCAGCAGCTTTGGCGGCGGCCGGCCGGGGGGCCAGTACTTC	CASSFGGGRPGGQYF
.	TRBV2	few	TRBJ2-7	TGTGCCAGCAGTCGAGCGGGCTACGAGCAGTACTTC	CASSRAGYEQYF
TRBD2	TRBV7-2	many	TRBJ2-7	TGTGCCAGCAACCTAGGGGCGGGAGGAACCGAGCAGTACTTC	CASNLGAGGTEQYF
TRBD1	TRBV9	.	TRBJ2-5	TGTGCCAGCAGCGCCGGGACAGGACGCGAAGAGACCCAGTACTTC	CASSAGTGREETQYF
.	TRBV4-3	many	TRBJ1-4	TGCGCCAGCAGCCAAGGTCTTGGGGGAGCTAATGAAAAACTGTTTTTT	CASSQGLGGANEKLFF
.	TRBV20-1	few	TRBJ1-2	TGCAGTGCACCCTTCAGCGACTATGGCTACACCTTC	CSAPFSDYGYTF
.	TRBV6-2/TRBV6-3	.	TRBJ2-3	TGTGCCAGCAGTTACTCGAACGGCAGGGGAGGCCCCACAGATACGCAGTATTTT	CASSYSNGRGGPTDTQYF
.	TRBV18	few	TRBJ2-5	TGTGCCAGCTCAGCCAAAGAGACCCAGTACTTC	CASSAKETQYF
TRBD1	TRBV7-9	many	TRBJ1-1	TGTGCCAGCAGTCCTGCTGGGACAGGGGCGAACACTGAAGCTTTCTTT	CASSPAGTGANTEAFF
.	TRBV20-1	few	TRBJ2-1	TGCAGTGCCGTTTCCCCCGGATCTTACAATGAGCAGTTCTTC	CSAVSPGSYNEQFF
TRBD1	TRBV6-5	once	TRBJ1-2	TGTGCCAGCACTCTCACCCGACAGGGTGGAAATGGCTACACCTTC	CASTLTRQGGNGYTF
.	TRBV7-2	many	TRBJ1-4	TGTGCCAGCAGCCCCAGACTTGCAACTAATGAAAAACTGTTTTTT	CASSPRLATNEKLFF
.	TRBV5-1	many	TRBJ1-2	TGCGCCAGCAGCCCGGACTGGGGGATTAACTATGGCTACACCTTC	CASSPDWGINYGYTF
.	TRBV6-2/TRBV6-3	few	TRBJ2-1	TGTGCCAGCAACCTCGGGCCTCAGCAGTTCTTC	CASNLGPQQFF
.	TRBV7-2	many	TRBJ2-3	TGTGCCAGCAGCTTACCGCCGGTGGGTACGCAGTATTTT	CASSLPPVGTQYF
.	TRBV7-9	once	TRBJ2-5	TGTGCCAGCAGCTCGACAAGCCAAGAGACCCAGTACTTC	CASSSTSQETQYF
TRBD1	TRBV28	.	TRBJ2-7	TGTGCCAGCAGTTCTGGGACAGAAGGGGAGCAGTACTTC	CASSSGTEGEQYF
TRBD1	TRBV29-1	few	TRBJ1-1	TGCAGCGTTGAACTTCCCGGGACAGCGATTCGGGACACTGAAGCTTTCTTT	CSVELPGTAIRDTEAFF
.	TRBV7-6	few	TRBJ1-1	TGTGCCAGCAGCCCCCTCGCTCGCAGGAACACTGAAGCTTTCTTT	CASSPLARRNTEAFF
.	TRBV28	few	TRBJ2-7	TGTGCCAGCAGAACTCGGGACAACTTATTCTACGAGCAGTACTTC	CASRTRDNLFYEQYF
.	TRBV20-1	few	TRBJ1-1	TGCAGTGCTAGAGATAAGGGACCACGTTCTTTCTTT	CSARDKGPRSFF
TRBD1	TRBV28	.	TRBJ2-5	TGTGCCAGCCAACCTTTAGGCAGGGGGCGCATAGAGACCCAGTACTTC	CASQPLGRGRIETQYF
.	TRBV28	few	TRBJ2-1	TGTGCCAGCAGCCTCCAGATGATATACAATGAGCAGTTCTTC	CASSLQMIYNEQFF
.	TRBV12-3/TRBV12-4	many	TRBJ1-1	TGTGCCAGCAGTTTAAAGTGGTTGCACACTGAAGCTTTCTTT	CASSLKWLHTEAFF
TRBD2	TRBV7-3	few	TRBJ2-3	TGTGCCAGCAGTCCCCGACTAGCGGGAGCGACAGATACGCAGTATTTT	CASSPRLAGATDTQYF
.	TRBV11-2	few	TRBJ2-2	TGTGCCAGCAGCTTAGTTGGGCGAGGCTCAAGACAGAACACCGGGGAGCTGTTTTTT	CASSLVGRGSRQNTGELFF
.	TRBV12-3/TRBV12-4	.	TRBJ1-2	TGTGCCAGCAGTTTAATGGGGAACTATGGCTACACCTTC	CASSLMGNYGYTF
TRBD2	TRBV7-2	few	TRBJ2-3	TGTGCCAGCAGCTTAGTAGCGGGGGGGTTCACAGATACGCAGTATTTT	CASSLVAGGFTDTQYF
.	TRBV7-2	few	TRBJ1-6	TGTGCCAGCACCGTTGGGCCGTCGAATAATTCACCCCTCCACTTT	CASTVGPSNNSPLHF
.	TRBV7-2	many	TRBJ2-5	TGTGCCAGCAGCTTAGCGCCGGAGGGCCGGGGTTTTGTGACCCAGTACTTC	CASSLAPEGRGFVTQYF
.	TRBV28	few	TRBJ1-1	TGTGCCAGCAGGGGGGGGGGGAACACTGAAGCTTTCTTT	CASRGGGNTEAFF
TRBD1	TRBV6-1	few	TRBJ1-2	TGTGCCAGCAGTTACTCAATCCATACAGGGGCCTATGGCTACACCTTC	CASSYSIHTGAYGYTF
TRBD2	TRBV11-2	many	TRBJ2-5	TGTGCCAGCAGCTTAGTAAGAGCGGGGGGTGGAGAGACCCAGTACTTC	CASSLVRAGGGETQYF
.	TRBV7-3	.	TRBJ2-5	TGTGCCAGCAGCCCTACCCACCGGGAGACCCAGTACTTC	CASSPTHRETQYF
.	TRBV7-9	few	TRBJ2-7	TGTGCCAGCAGCCCCCCGACAGGGAGGGTTGTATACGAGCAGTACTTC	CASSPPTGRVVYEQYF
.	TRBV7-2	.	TRBJ2-1	TGTGCCAGCAGCTTTGACCCCGGTAGAAGTGAGCAGTTCTTC	CASSFDPGRSEQFF
TRBD2	TRBV4-1	few	TRBJ2-5	TGCGCCAGCAGCCAAGAGCCTAGCGGGAGGAAAGAGACCCAGTACTTC	CASSQEPSGRKETQYF
.	TRBV12-3/TRBV12-4	.	TRBJ1-2	TGTGCCAGCAGGGGATCCGGGACACGGAACTATGGCTACACCTTC	CASRGSGTRNYGYTF
.	TRBV7-9	many	TRBJ1-6	TGTGCCAGCGGGGACGCGGGCTATAATTCACCCCTCCACTTT	CASGDAGYNSPLHF
.	TRBV7-2	few	TRBJ2-5	TGTGCCAGCAGCTTAGCCTTGGCCCAGTACTTC	CASSLALAQYF
TRBD2	TRBV28	.	TRBJ2-7	TGTGCCAGCAGTTTACTTAGCGGGAGCGGGTACGAGCAGTACTTC	CASSLLSGSGYEQYF
TRBD1	TRBV6-2/TRBV6-3	many	TRBJ1-2	TGTGCCAGCAGCCACAGAGGAGCCAGGGGGGGCTTCAGCTATGGCTACACCTTC	CASSHRGARGGFSYGYTF
.	TRBV15	many	TRBJ2-1	TGTGCCACCAGCAGAGATATCTACAATGAGCAGTTCTTC	CATSRDIYNEQFF
TRBD1	TRBV6-1	many	TRBJ1-1	TGTGCCAGCAGTGGGACAGGGAGGACCACTGAAGCTTTCTTT	CASSGTGRTTEAFF
.	TRBV30	.	TRBJ2-6	TGTGCCTGGAGGGGGCGGTCCCCCTCTGGGGCCAACGTCCTGACTTTC	CAWRGRSPSGANVLTF
.	TRBV7-2	many	TRBJ2-3	TGTGCCAGCAGCTGGGGGCCCCTGGGGAGCACAGATACGCAGTATTTT	CASSWGPLGSTDTQYF